The subject of this entry is one T cell receptor (beta chain). The antigen is unknown. The germline V gene has CDR1 SGHTA and CDR2 FQGNSA. The CDR3 contains 14 residues. The V end was cut by 1 base, the J end by 5 bases, with 12 bases between. The PCR had 60 Vbeta and 13 Jbeta primers. TCRdb's copy holds only in-frame clones and misses some; the assay was immunoSEQ multiplex PCR. The data contain approximately 72,000 clones, roughly 79% of them singletons. This entry is derived from a study of cytomegalovirus exposure and HLA in healthy donors. Study-level results: The study flagged about 160 TCR beta chains as cytomegalovirus-associated.

Sequencing was done on a sample of PBMCs. This TCR was recovered from a male donor in good health and CMV-seropositive. The rearrangement uses TRBV7-2 and TRBJ2-7; D unresolved. The CDR3 nucleotides read TGTGCCAGCAGCTTAGGTTTGCGATTGGACGAGCAGTACTTC. This sequence encodes CASSLGLRLDEQYF.